The 3 T cell receptor beta chains below all came from one sample that was sequenced in a study of blood T cell repertoires in COVID-19. Method: immunoSEQ multiplex PCR; TCRdb's copy keeps in-frame clones and lacks some. This sample has approximately 290,000 clones, with around 82% found just once. The sequenced sample consisted of peripheral blood. These receptors were collected from a person aged 70 to 80 with COVID-19, enrolled during active disease.

A remark on this clone: Other DNA variants within this sample encode the same CDR3. This chain uses TRBV19 with TRBJ2-3; 10 nucleotides match TRBD2. The V gene's germline CDR1 is LNHDA and CDR2 SQIVND (reference sequence). V lost 6 bases and J lost 3; bases outside the gene matches: 9. The CDR3 consists of 16 residues. Written as DNA, the CDR3 is TGTGCCAGTAGGCCGCAACTAGCGGGATTTACAGATACGCAGTATTTT. It yields the protein CASRPQLAGFTDTQYF.

The chain recombines TRBV6-5 with TRBJ2-1; D remains ambiguous. Germline assignment: CDR1 MNHEY and CDR2 SVGAGI. CDR3 length: 11 amino acids. The ends were cut back, 3 bases at V and 9 bases at J, with 6 bases in the middle. CDR3 nucleotide sequence: TGTGCCAGCAGTTATAGAAGTGAGCAGTTCTTC. Protein: CASSYRSEQFF.

The CDR3 reads CASSYSIGGALFF. CDR3 in DNA: TGTGCCAGCAGTTACTCGATTGGGGGCGCCCTGTTTTTT. The rearrangement joins TRBV6-6 to TRBJ1-4, with D maybe TRBD1 (6 bases). The CDR3 is 13 amino acids. In germline, CDR1 is MNHNY, CDR2 SVGAGI (reference sequence). The ends were cut back, 0 bases at V and 14 bases at J, with 13 bases in the middle.